Sequencing of this TCR beta chain was carried out in a study of CD8 T cells in ankylosing spondylitis. Findings and limits, study-wide: Clones tied to disease were said to be significantly enriched in matched ankylosing spondylitis synovial fluid. For ankylosing spondylitis blood, a TCR beta motif of eight or nine highly homologous variants appeared characteristic.

This clonotype was seen at least ten times. What it binds is unknown. The CDR3 length is 15 residues. V lost 6 bases, J lost 5 bases, and 11 bases stayed unmatched. Germline values: CDR1 MDHEN, CDR2 SYDVKM. It was by quantitative 5'-RACE with molecular barcodes that TCR beta libraries were made. TCRdb analysed the 5' RACE reads with MiXCR anew, one entry per CDR3 protein. Of about 750,000 distinct CDR3 sequences listed, roughly 20% are singletons. This clonotype was obtained from a male donor with ankylosing spondylitis. Input material: blood, either unsorted or a sorted T cell fraction (not recorded which). V gene TRBV28 combines with J gene TRBJ2-5; 8 bases agree with TRBD1. CDR3 nucleotides: TGTGCCAGCAGCCCGGACAGGGAGCGGAAGGAGACCCAGTACTTC. Amino acid sequence: CASSPDRERKETQYF.